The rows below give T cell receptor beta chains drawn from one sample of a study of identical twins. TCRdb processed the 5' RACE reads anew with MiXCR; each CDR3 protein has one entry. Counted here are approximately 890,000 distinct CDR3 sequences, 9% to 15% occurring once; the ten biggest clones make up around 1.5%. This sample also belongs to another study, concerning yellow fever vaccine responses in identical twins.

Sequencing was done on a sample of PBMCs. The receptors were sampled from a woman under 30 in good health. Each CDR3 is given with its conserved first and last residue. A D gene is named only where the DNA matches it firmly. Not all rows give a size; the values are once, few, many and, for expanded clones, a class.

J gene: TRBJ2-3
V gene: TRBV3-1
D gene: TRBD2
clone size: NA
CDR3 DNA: TGTGCCAGCAGCCGAAGCGGGGGACCTTCCACAGATACGCAGTATTTT
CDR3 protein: CASSRSGGPSTDTQYF

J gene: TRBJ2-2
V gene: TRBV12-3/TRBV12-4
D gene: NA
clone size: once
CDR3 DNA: TGTGCCAGCTATTTCGGGGAGCTGTTTTTT
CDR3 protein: CASYFGELFF

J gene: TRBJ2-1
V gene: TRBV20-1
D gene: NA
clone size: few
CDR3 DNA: TGCAGTGCTAGACTTGGTACTGGCAATGAGCAGTTCTTC
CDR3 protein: CSARLGTGNEQFF

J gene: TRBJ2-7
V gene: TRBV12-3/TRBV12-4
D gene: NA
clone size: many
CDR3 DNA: TGTGCCAGCAGTTTCGGTCAGTCAAACGAGCAGTACTTC
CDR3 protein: CASSFGQSNEQYF

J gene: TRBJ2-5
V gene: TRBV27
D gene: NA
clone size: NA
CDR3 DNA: TGTGCCAGCAACAGAAGAGGGACGGGAGAGACCCAGTACTTC
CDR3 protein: CASNRRGTGETQYF

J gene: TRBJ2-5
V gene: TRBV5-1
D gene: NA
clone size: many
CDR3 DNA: TGCGCCAGCAGCTCCGGGACTGGCAGAGAGACCCAGTACTTC
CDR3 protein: CASSSGTGRETQYF

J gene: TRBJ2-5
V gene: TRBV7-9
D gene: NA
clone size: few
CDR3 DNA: TGTGCCAGCAGCCCTCGTTTGGGAGAGGGGGACCAAGAGACCCAGTACTTC
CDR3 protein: CASSPRLGEGDQETQYF

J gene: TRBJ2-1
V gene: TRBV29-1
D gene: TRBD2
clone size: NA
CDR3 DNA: TGCAGCGTTGGTGGGGGGGGGAATGAGCAGTTCTTC
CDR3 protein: CSVGGGGNEQFF

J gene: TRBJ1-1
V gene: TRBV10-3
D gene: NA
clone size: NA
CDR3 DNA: TGTGCCATAGGGGGGAGGAACACTGAAGCTTTCTTT
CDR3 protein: CAIGGRNTEAFF

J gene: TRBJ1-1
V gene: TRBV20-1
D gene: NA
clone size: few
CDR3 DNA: TGCAGTGCCCTGGACCCGATGAACACTGAAGCTTTCTTT
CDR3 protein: CSALDPMNTEAFF

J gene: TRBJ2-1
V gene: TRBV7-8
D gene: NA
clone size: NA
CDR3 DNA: TGTGCCAGCAGCTTAAATGTCGGATATGAGCAGTTCTTC
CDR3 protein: CASSLNVGYEQFF

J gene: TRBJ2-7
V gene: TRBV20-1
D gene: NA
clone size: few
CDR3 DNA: TGCAGTGTTCCTAGGACGGGCTCCTACGAGCAGTACTTC
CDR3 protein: CSVPRTGSYEQYF

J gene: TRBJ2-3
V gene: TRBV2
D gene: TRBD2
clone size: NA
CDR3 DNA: TGTGCCAGCAGTGAGAGCGGGACGAGCACAGATACGCAGTATTTT
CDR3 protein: CASSESGTSTDTQYF

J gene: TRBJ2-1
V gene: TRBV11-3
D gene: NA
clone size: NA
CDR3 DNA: TGTGCCAGCAGCCCCGGAGGGGGGCCCTACAATGAGCAGTTCTTC
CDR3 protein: CASSPGGGPYNEQFF

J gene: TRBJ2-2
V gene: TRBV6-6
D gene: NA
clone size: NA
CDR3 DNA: TGTGCCAGCAGTTACGTGGATCCCGGGGAGCTGTTTTTT
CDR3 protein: CASSYVDPGELFF

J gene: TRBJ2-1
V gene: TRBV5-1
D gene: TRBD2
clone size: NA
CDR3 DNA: TGCGCCAGCAGCCCGGGAGTAGCGGGGGACAATGAGCAGTTCTTC
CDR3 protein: CASSPGVAGDNEQFF

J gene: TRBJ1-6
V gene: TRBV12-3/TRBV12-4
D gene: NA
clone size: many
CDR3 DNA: TGTGCCAGCAGCAAAGAGGCAAACAATTCACCCCTCCACTTT
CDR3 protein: CASSKEANNSPLHF

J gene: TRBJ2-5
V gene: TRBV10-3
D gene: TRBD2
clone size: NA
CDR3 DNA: TGTGCCATCAGTTTCGGCGGGAGGGCCAAAGAGACCCAGTACTTC
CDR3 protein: CAISFGGRAKETQYF

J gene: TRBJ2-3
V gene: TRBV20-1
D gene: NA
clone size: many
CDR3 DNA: TGCAGTGCTAGGGCTACAGATACGCAGTATTTT
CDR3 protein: CSARATDTQYF

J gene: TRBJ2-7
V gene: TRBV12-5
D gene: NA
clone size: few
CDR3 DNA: TGTGCTAGTGGCCGATCCGCGATCACCACCTACGAGCAGTACTTC
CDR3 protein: CASGRSAITTYEQYF

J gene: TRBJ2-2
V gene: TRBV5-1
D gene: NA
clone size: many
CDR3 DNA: TGCGCCAGCACAAACACCGGGGAGCTGTTTTTT
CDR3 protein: CASTNTGELFF

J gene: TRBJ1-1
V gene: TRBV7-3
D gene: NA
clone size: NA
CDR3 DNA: TGTGCCAGCAGCCCCTCACCAGGGTGGACTGAAGCTTTCTTT
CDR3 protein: CASSPSPGWTEAFF

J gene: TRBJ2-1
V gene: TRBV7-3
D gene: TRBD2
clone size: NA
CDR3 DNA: TGTGCCAGCAGCTTAAATTTGGCCACGGCGGGAGGCCATGAGCAGTTCTTC
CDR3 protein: CASSLNLATAGGHEQFF

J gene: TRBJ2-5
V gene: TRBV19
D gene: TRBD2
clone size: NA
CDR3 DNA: TGTGCCAGTAGTGATCCAGCGGGGACCTCGTACTTC
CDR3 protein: CASSDPAGTSYF

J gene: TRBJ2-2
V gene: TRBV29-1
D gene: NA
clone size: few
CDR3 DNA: TGCAGCGTTGAAGGCCGAGGACAGGGAGGGACCGGGGAGCTGTTTTTT
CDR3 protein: CSVEGRGQGGTGELFF

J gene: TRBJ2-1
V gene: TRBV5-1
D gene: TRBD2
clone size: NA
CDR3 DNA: TGCGCCAGCAGCTTGTCAGGACTAGCGGGGCTCACCTACAATGAGCAGTTCTTC
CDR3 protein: CASSLSGLAGLTYNEQFF

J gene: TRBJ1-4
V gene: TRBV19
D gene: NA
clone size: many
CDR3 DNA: TGTGCCAGTAGTAACGGTGCAACTAATGAAAAACTGTTTTTT
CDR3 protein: CASSNGATNEKLFF

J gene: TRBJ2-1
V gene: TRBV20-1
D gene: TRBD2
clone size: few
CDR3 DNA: TGCAGTGCTAGAGATCCCGTTCCCCCGAGGACTAGCGGGGCCTATGAGCAGTTCTTC
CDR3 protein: CSARDPVPPRTSGAYEQFF

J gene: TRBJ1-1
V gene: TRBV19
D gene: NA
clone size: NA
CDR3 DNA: TGTGCCAGTACTACAGGGATCACTGAAGCTTTCTTT
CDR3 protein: CASTTGITEAFF

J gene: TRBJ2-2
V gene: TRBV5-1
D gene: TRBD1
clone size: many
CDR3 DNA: TGCGCCAGCAGCCTGGGGACAGGGGGCTTGACCACCGGGGAGCTGTTTTTT
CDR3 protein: CASSLGTGGLTTGELFF

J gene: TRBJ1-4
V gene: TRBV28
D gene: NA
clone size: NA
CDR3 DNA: TGTGCCAGCAGTTTACCGACAGAGGTAGAAAAACTGTTTTTT
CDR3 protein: CASSLPTEVEKLFF